Below are 28 T cell receptor beta chains sequenced from a single sample in a study of tissue T cells after allogeneic stem cell transplantation. Clones were read by immunoSEQ multiplex PCR, and TCRdb kept only the in-frame ones, dropping some. The table has around 50,000 clones, 65% to 85% seen once. Material: sorted cells pooled from one or two spleens. The receptors originated from a pool of C57BL/6 mice in good health.

A remark on this clone: Gene names and germline refer to mouse. The CDR3 end falls 1 residue outside the read, so it is completed with the germline J gene. The V call is TRBV16, the J call TRBJ2-5, with a tentative D call TRBD1 (7 bases). The germline V gene has CDR1 SGHSA and CDR2 FRNQAP. The CDR3 runs 14 residues. The V end was cut by 3 bases, the J end by 4 bases, with 11 bases between. CDR3: CASSFRGREDTQYF. The DNA read from the CDR3 is TGTGCAAGCAGCTTTAGGGGGCGGGAAGACACCCAGTAC.

Concerning this clone itself: Gene names follow the mouse nomenclature. The read gets to within 1 residue of the CDR3 end, and the germline J gene fills in the rest. This chain joins TRBV12-1 and TRBJ2-5; a possible D gene is TRBD1 (5 bases). The germline V and J ends were trimmed by 0 bases and 6 bases, with 9 bases remaining between them. Germline CDR1 and CDR2: SGHSN and HYEKVE. The CDR3 has 13 residues. The CDR3 region is CASSLEGVDTQYF. Incomplete CDR3 DNA: TGTGCCAGCTCTCTCGAAGGGGTGGACACCCAGTAC.

This clone was counted between two and nine times. Gene labels here are mouse ones. Read coverage stops 1 residue before the CDR3 terminus; the germline J gene supplies the remainder. This chain links TRBV12-2 with TRBJ2-7, with no clear D. The CDR3 consists of 11 residues. In germline, CDR1 is SGHLS, CDR2 HYDKME. Trimming pared 3 bases from V and 2 bases from J, leaving 4 bases between. Incomplete CDR3 DNA: TGTGCCAGCTCTATCGCCTATGAACAGTAC. It encodes CASSIAYEQY. From start to end, the CDR3 is CASSIAYEQYF.

Concerning this clone itself: Each gene name is a mouse one. The CDR3 end is not reached by the read, which stops 1 residue before it; the germline J gene fills it in. The rearrangement links TRBV20 to TRBJ2-7; no clear D. The length of the CDR3 is 12 residues. Germline CDR1 reads GFQATS; CDR2 reads STVNSAI. With 1 base removed from V and 3 bases from J, the gap between germline ends came to 7 bases. CDR3 DNA (partial): TGTGGTGCTAGGGCGGACGGCTATGAACAGTAC. Translating it yields CGARADGYEQY. The CDR3 reads in full as CGARADGYEQYF.

Note on this clone: Gene names follow the mouse nomenclature. Read coverage stops 1 residue before the CDR3 terminus; the germline J gene supplies the remainder. The J gene is TRBJ2-3, the V gene TRBV13-3, with a tentative D call TRBD1 (6 bases). V was cut by 1 base and J by 1 base, with 10 bases left in between. CDR1 is NNHDY and CDR2 is SYVADS in the germline V gene. The CDR3 has 15 amino acids. CDR3 DNA (partial): TGTGCCAGCAGTGATTCAGGGGTTGGTGCAGAAACGCTGTAT. It is translated as CASSDSGVGAETLY. The full CDR3 protein reads CASSDSGVGAETLYF.

On this clone: Gene labels here are mouse ones. The CDR3 end is not reached by the read, which stops 1 residue before it; the germline J gene fills it in. The rearrangement uses TRBV29 and TRBJ2-1, with 7 bases lining up with TRBD1. V trimming: 4 bases; J trimming: 0 bases; junction bases outside the gene matches: 6. Looked up from germline, CDR1 is MSHET and CDR2 is SYDVDS. The CDR3 runs to 16 residues. CDR3 bases read: TGTGCTAGCAGTTCCCTTCAGGGGGTTAACTATGCTGAGCAGTTC. It is translated as CASSSLQGVNYAEQF. The CDR3 in full is CASSSLQGVNYAEQFF.

Remarks on this clone: These gene names are mouse names. The read comes to an end 1 residue before the CDR3 does, leaving the germline J gene to fill in the end. The chain employs TRBV3 and TRBJ1-3; D remains unclear. This CDR3 spans 13 amino acids. Germline V lookup: CDR1 SNHLY, CDR2 FYNGKV (reference sequence). V was clipped by 6 bases and J by 0 bases, with 6 bases between them. CDR3 DNA, as far as it was read: TGTGCCAGCAGGTTCAATTCTGGAAATACGCTCTAT. It is translated as CASRFNSGNTLY. The entire CDR3 sequence reads CASRFNSGNTLYF.

About this clone itself: The gene symbols are mouse symbols. Read coverage stops 1 residue before the CDR3 terminus; the germline J gene supplies the remainder. V gene TRBV12-2 combines with J gene TRBJ1-4; possibly TRBD1 for D (5 bases). CDR1 is SGHLS and CDR2 is HYDKME in the germline V gene. V was pared by 0 bases and J by 3 bases, with 10 bases between. This CDR3 has 15 residues. This chain's CDR3 is CASSLGQGANERLFF. The sequenced CDR3 bases are TGTGCCAGCTCTCTCGGGCAGGGAGCCAACGAAAGATTATTT. Drawing the rest from reference TRBV12-2 and TRBJ1-4, the complete variable domain is NSGVVQSPRYIIKGKGERSILKCIPISGHLSVAWYQQTQGQELKFFIQHYDKMERDKGNLPSRFSVQQFDDYHSEMNMSALELEDSAVYFCASSLGQGANERLFFGHGTKLSVL.

In regard to this clone: Germline and genes: mouse. The CDR3 is cut off 1 residue early in the read; its end comes from the germline J gene. V usage is TRBV14 and J usage is TRBJ2-7; 9 bases map to TRBD1. Germline CDR1 reads SGHDT; CDR2 reads FRDEAV. The CDR3 has 13 amino acids. The V gene end was trimmed by 1 base and the J gene end by 4 bases; junction bases not matched to a gene: 0. CDR3 bases read: TGTGCCAGCAGTTTCGGGACAGGGTATGAACAGTAC. As protein: CASSFGTGYEQY. The whole CDR3 sequence is CASSFGTGYEQYF.

A word on this clone: Gene names refer to mouse genes. The sequence runs out 1 residue before the end of the CDR3; the remainder is reconstructed from the germline J gene. V usage is TRBV29 and J usage is TRBJ2-3, with D unclear. Trimming stripped 6 bases from V and 0 bases from J, with 1 base between. The CDR3 totals 11 residues. Per the germline V gene, CDR1 is MSHET and CDR2 is SYDVDS. The covered CDR3 bases are TGTGCTAGCAGCAGTGCAGAAACGCTGTAT. This translates into CASSSAETLY. The whole CDR3 sequence reads CASSSAETLYF.

To note about this clone: The germline and genes are mouse ones. The read falls 1 residue short of the CDR3 end, and the missing part is taken from the germline J gene. The chain combines TRBV19 with TRBJ2-7; TRBD2 might be the D (5 bases). Looked up from germline, CDR1 is FNHDT and CDR2 is SITEND (reference sequence). There are 15 residues in the CDR3. The ends were cut back, 0 bases at V and 2 bases at J, with 12 bases in the middle. Incomplete CDR3 DNA: TGTGCCAGCAGTATAGCTGAATGGGGTCCCTATGAACAGTAC. Its protein product is CASSIAEWGPYEQY. The entire CDR3 protein is CASSIAEWGPYEQYF.

Of note for this clone: Gene labels here are mouse ones. The CDR3 here is CASSLDGGFTGQLYF. The DNA read from the CDR3 is TGTGCCAGCTCTCTCGATGGGGGGTTCACCGGGCAGCTCTAC. The V gene is TRBV12-2, the J gene TRBJ2-2, with TRBD2 identical over 7 bases. The read ends 1 residue shy of where the CDR3 ends; the end is completed using the germline J gene. The CDR3 loop spans 15 amino acids. Looked up from germline, CDR1 is SGHLS and CDR2 is HYDKME. J was trimmed by 4 bases and V by 0 bases; bases with no gene match: 4.

In regard to this clone: Here the gene names and germline are mouse. The CDR3 is cut off 1 residue early in the read; its end comes from the germline J gene. The gene calls are TRBV2 and TRBJ2-3; 8 nucleotides agree with TRBD2. This CDR3 spans 17 amino acids. J gave up 0 bases and V 0 bases, and 5 bases lay outside the gene matches. The germline CDR1 and CDR2 sequences are LGHNA and YSYQKL. Incomplete CDR3 DNA: TGTGCCAGCAGCCAAGATTGGGGGGGGTCTAGTGCAGAAACGCTGTAT. This gives the protein CASSQDWGGSSAETLY. The CDR3 in full is CASSQDWGGSSAETLYF.

This clone showed up just once. Gene names denote mouse genes. The same CDR3 also results from other DNA sequences found in this sample. The sequenced part of the CDR3 DNA is TGTGCCAGCAGCCAGGGGACAGGGAACTATGCTGAGCAGTTC. Protein: CASSQGTGNYAEQF. The full CDR3 protein reads CASSQGTGNYAEQFF. The J gene is TRBJ2-1, the V gene TRBV5; TRBD1 matches at 9 bases. The sequence runs out 1 residue before the end of the CDR3; the remainder is reconstructed from the germline J gene. V shed 3 bases, J shed 1 base, and the junction held 1 base outside the gene matches. The CDR3 is made up of 15 amino acids. Germline CDR1 and CDR2: LGHNA and YNLKQL (reference sequence).

This clone was observed a few times. Genes and germline are mouse. Sequencing ends 1 residue short of the CDR3 end; the germline J gene provides the rest. The chain combines TRBV5 with TRBJ1-5, with TRBD1 matching 9 bases. Germline values: CDR1 LGHNA, CDR2 YNLKQL (reference sequence). The CDR3 spans 15 residues. V shed 1 base and J 4 bases; nucleotides not matched to a gene: 2. Partial CDR3 DNA: TGTGCCAGCAGCCAAGGACAGGGGGTTAACCAGGCTCCGCTT. This gives the protein CASSQGQGVNQAPL. The entire CDR3 protein is CASSQGQGVNQAPLF.

Worth noting for this clone: Gene names follow the mouse nomenclature. The read is 1 residue too short to cover the CDR3 end, so that end is filled in from the germline J gene. Additional DNA sequences in this sample encode the identical CDR3. The chain joins TRBV13-2 to TRBJ2-7, with no clear D. Germline V CDR1 and CDR2: NNHNN, SYGAGS (reference sequence). V lost 3 bases and J 6 bases, leaving 1 base between the germline ends. The CDR3 has 9 amino acids. The CDR3 bases that were read are TGTGCCAGCGGTGGTGAACAGTAC. Protein: CASGGEQY. The whole CDR3 sequence is CASGGEQYF.

In the case of this clone: Mouse names are used for the genes. The read ends 1 residue before the CDR3 terminus; that terminus is restored from the germline J gene. The chain combines TRBV4 with TRBJ2-4, with D unresolved. V lost 4 bases, J lost 2 bases, and 4 bases lay in between. Germline CDR1 LGHDT, CDR2 YNNKQL (reference sequence). The CDR3 is 12 amino acids. CDR3 bases read: TGTGCCAGCAGCTTCTATCAAAACACCTTGTAC. It codes for CASSFYQNTLY. The entire CDR3 sequence reads CASSFYQNTLYF.

Points on this clone: Genes and germline come from the mouse. The CDR3 end lies 1 residue beyond the end of the read and is filled in from the germline J gene. The rearrangement joins TRBV13-2 to TRBJ1-5; 9 bases are shared with TRBD1. After removal of 6 bases from V and 4 bases from J, the junction contained 5 bases not matched to a gene. Germline V gene lookup returns CDR1 NNHNN and CDR2 SYGAGS (reference sequence). This CDR3 has 14 residues. The CDR3 sequence: CASDRQGGNQAPLF. Incomplete CDR3 DNA: TGTGCCAGCGACCGACAGGGGGGGAACCAGGCTCCGCTT.

This clone appeared a few times. The gene symbols are mouse symbols. The CDR3 goes on 1 residue after the read ends, and that part is filled in from the germline J gene. This chain uses TRBV20 with TRBJ2-7; 9 nucleotides align to TRBD1. This CDR3 is 12 amino acids long. CDR1 and CDR2 from the germline V gene are GFQATS and STVNSAI. The V segment lost 3 bases and the J segment 6 bases; nucleotides outside the gene matches: 3. The CDR3 sequence: CGASPGQGEQYF. The part of the CDR3 DNA that was read is TGTGGTGCTAGTCCGGGACAGGGTGAACAGTAC.

On this clone itself: Mouse germline and gene names are used. The missing CDR3 end, 1 residue past where the read stops, is filled in from the germline J gene. The chain combines TRBV5 with TRBJ2-2; a weak D match, TRBD2 (5 bases). CDR3 length equals 16 residues. The V gene lost 0 bases and the J gene lost 0 bases, with 8 bases spanning the gap. Germline loops: CDR1 LGHNA, CDR2 YNLKQL (reference sequence). CDR3 DNA, as far as it was read: TGTGCCAGCAGCCAAGAGCTGGGTACAAACACCGGGCAGCTCTAC. The encoded protein is CASSQELGTNTGQLY. The CDR3 as a whole reads CASSQELGTNTGQLYF.

This clone was recorded once. Each gene name is a mouse one. The read terminates 1 residue ahead of where the CDR3 ends, so the germline J gene completes it. The J gene is TRBJ2-4, the V gene TRBV13-2, with 9 bases lining up with TRBD2. Trimming cost V 0 bases and J 0 bases; bases outside gene matches: 2. Germline V gene data show CDR1 as NNHNN and CDR2 as SYGAGS (reference sequence). This CDR3 is built from 16 residues. CDR3 bases read: TGTGCCAGCGGTGATGCCTGGGGGGGTAGTCAAAACACCTTGTAC. It encodes CASGDAWGGSQNTLY. The whole CDR3 is CASGDAWGGSQNTLYF.

Worth noting for this clone: Each gene name is a mouse one. The observed sequence ends 1 residue before the CDR3 terminus, with the missing tail filled in from the germline J gene. The chain is built from TRBV16 and TRBJ1-4, with unresolved D. CDR3 length: 15 amino acids. The germline V gene has CDR1 SGHSA and CDR2 FRNQAP. Trimming shortened V by 0 bases and J by 0 bases, and 5 bases separated the two germline ends. The chain's CDR3 is CASSLDGVSNERLFF. The sequenced CDR3 bases are TGTGCAAGCAGCTTAGATGGAGTTTCCAACGAAAGATTATTT.

In the case of this clone: Genes here carry mouse names. The read ends 1 residue before the CDR3 terminus; that terminus is restored from the germline J gene. V is TRBV5 and J is TRBJ2-3; D not certain. The CDR3 totals 15 residues. The germline gives CDR1 LGHNA, CDR2 YNLKQL (reference sequence). Trimming removed 0 bases from V and 0 bases from J, with 7 bases in between. The sequenced CDR3 bases are TGTGCCAGCAGCCAAGAGGGGTCCAGTGCAGAAACGCTGTAT. As protein: CASSQEGSSAETLY. The complete CDR3 reads CASSQEGSSAETLYF.

Note on this clone: Gene names and germline refer to mouse. CDR3 protein: CASSPTANTGQLYF. The CDR3 bases that were read are TGTGCCAGCAGCCCGACAGCAAACACCGGGCAGCTCTAC. The chain employs TRBV5 and TRBJ2-2; tentative D call: TRBD1 (5 bases). The read falls 1 residue short of the CDR3 end, and the missing part is taken from the germline J gene. Germline V gene sequence: CDR1 LGHNA, CDR2 YNLKQL (reference sequence). The CDR3 is made up of 14 amino acids. V lost 4 bases and J lost 0, with 6 bases in between.

This clone was counted between two and nine times. Gene names denote mouse genes. The CDR3 is cut off 1 residue early in the read; its end comes from the germline J gene. V gene TRBV1 combines with J gene TRBJ1-3; no definite D call. Per the germline V gene, CDR1 is NSQYPW and CDR2 is LRSPGD (reference sequence). V lost 1 base, J lost 3 bases, and 7 bases lay in between. CDR3 length equals 14 residues. Partial CDR3 DNA: TGCACCTGCAGTGCAGCAGGAGGTGGAAATACGCTCTAT. Its translation is CTCSAAGGGNTLY. The entire CDR3 sequence reads CTCSAAGGGNTLYF.

Concerning this clone itself: Gene and germline names: mouse. With the read ending 1 residue before the CDR3 end, the germline J gene is used to fill in that end. The rearrangement joins TRBV19 to TRBJ1-2; 7 bases agree with TRBD1. The CDR3 sequence is 13 residues long. The J segment lost 0 bases and the V segment lost 7 bases, leaving 3 bases of the junction unmatched. The germline gives CDR1 FNHDT, CDR2 SITEND (reference sequence). The CDR3 loop is CASSDRANSDYTF. The sequenced CDR3 bases are TGTGCCAGCTCCGACAGGGCAAACTCCGACTACACC.

In regard to this clone: These gene names are mouse names. The read gets to within 1 residue of the CDR3 end, and the germline J gene fills in the rest. The rearrangement uses TRBV5 and TRBJ1-6, with 9 nucleotides matching TRBD1. TRBJ1-6 has ORF status, its function being uncertain. The CDR3 extends over 16 amino acids. Germline V CDR1 and CDR2: LGHNA, YNLKQL (reference sequence). Unmatched junction bases numbered 0, after V lost 1 base and J lost 2 bases. CDR3 amino acids: CASSQGQGAYNSPLYF. Partial CDR3 DNA: TGTGCCAGCAGCCAAGGACAGGGGGCCTATAATTCGCCCCTCTAC.

On this clone itself: The genes and germline here are from mouse. The read ends 1 residue early relative to the CDR3; the germline J gene fills the gap. This chain joins TRBV5 and TRBJ1-3, with D possibly TRBD1 on 5 matching bases. Per the germline V gene, CDR1 is LGHNA and CDR2 is YNLKQL (reference sequence). V shed 0 bases and J shed 3 bases, with 6 bases lying between them. The CDR3 length is 14 residues. CDR3 sequence reads: CASSQDRDGNTLYF. The CDR3 DNA, read in part, is TGTGCCAGCAGCCAAGACAGGGATGGAAATACGCTCTAT.